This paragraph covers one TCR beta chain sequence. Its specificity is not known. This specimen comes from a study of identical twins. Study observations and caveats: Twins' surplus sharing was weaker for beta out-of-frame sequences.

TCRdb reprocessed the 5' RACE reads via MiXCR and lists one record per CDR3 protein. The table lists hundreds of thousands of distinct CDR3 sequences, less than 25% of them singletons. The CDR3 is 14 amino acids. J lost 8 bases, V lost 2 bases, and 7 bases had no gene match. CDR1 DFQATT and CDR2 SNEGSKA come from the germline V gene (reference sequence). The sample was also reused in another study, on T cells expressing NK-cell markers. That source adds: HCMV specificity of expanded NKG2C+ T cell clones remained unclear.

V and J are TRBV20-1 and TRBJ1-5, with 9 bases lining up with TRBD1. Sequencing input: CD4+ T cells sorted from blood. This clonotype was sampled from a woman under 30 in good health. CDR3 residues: CSARRGTGIEPQHF. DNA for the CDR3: TGCAGTGCTAGACGTGGGACAGGGATAGAGCCCCAGCATTTT.